Listed below are T cell receptor beta chains from one sample, sequenced in a study of blood T cells in healthy people across ages. TCRdb ran MiXCR on the 5' RACE reads and lists one entry per CDR3 protein. Here the sample spans about 1,800,000 distinct CDR3 sequences, under 30% being singletons. Material for sequencing was blood. The receptor source for this set is a woman in her 30s in good health. CDR3s include the opening cysteine and the closing phenylalanine or tryptophan. The D gene is left open where the match is weak. Only some rows state a clone size, as once, few, many or a class for expanded clones.

v_call,j_call,d_call,clone_size,cdr3_nt,cdr3_aa
TRBV2,TRBJ2-6,NA,NA,TGTGCCAGCAGTGAAGCGTTTGGGGCGTACTCTGGGGCCAACGTCCTGACTTTC,CASSEAFGAYSGANVLTF
TRBV5-1,TRBJ2-1,NA,NA,TGCGCCAGCAGCTTTGGGCAGGGGTCATGGAATGAGCAGTTCTTC,CASSFGQGSWNEQFF
TRBV4-1,TRBJ2-6,NA,few,TGCGCCAGCACCCCAACTACCTGGTCGGCCTCTGGGGCCAACGTCCTGACTTTC,CASTPTTWSASGANVLTF
TRBV3-1,TRBJ2-5,NA,few,TGTGCCAGCAGCCAAGAAGTATGGTTGAAGATCCAAGAGACCCAGTACTTC,CASSQEVWLKIQETQYF
TRBV2,TRBJ2-7,NA,many,TGTGCCAGCAAACAGAACCTCCCGCTTAACGAGCAGTACTTC,CASKQNLPLNEQYF
TRBV10-1,TRBJ2-7,TRBD2,NA,TGCGCCAGCAGTGAGGGGACTAATCCCTACGAGCAGTACTTC,CASSEGTNPYEQYF
TRBV20-1,TRBJ1-2,TRBD1,few,TGCAGTGCTAGACAGGGACAGGGTAGCTATGGCTACACCTTC,CSARQGQGSYGYTF
TRBV9,TRBJ2-3,NA,few,TGTGCCAGCAGCGGGGGGCGTTACCTGGGGGATACGCAGTATTTT,CASSGGRYLGDTQYF
TRBV6-2/TRBV6-3,TRBJ2-1,TRBD2,NA,TGTGCCAGCAGTTATGGACTAGCACTCTACAATGAGCAGTTCTTC,CASSYGLALYNEQFF
TRBV29-1,TRBJ2-1,NA,few,TGCAGCGTGACAGGAATCTCCTACAATGAGCAGTTCTTC,CSVTGISYNEQFF
TRBV10-1,TRBJ1-5,NA,few,TGCGCCAGCAGTGAGTCTCAGGGCAGGGACCTGAATAGCAATCAGCCCCAGCATTTT,CASSESQGRDLNSNQPQHF
TRBV12-5,TRBJ2-3,NA,few,TGTGCTAGTGGCCCCAGACTAAGCACAGATACGCAGTATTTT,CASGPRLSTDTQYF
TRBV7-2,TRBJ2-5,TRBD1,few,TGTGCCAGCAGCTTAAGAGTGGGGACAGGGCAAGAGACCCAGTACTTC,CASSLRVGTGQETQYF
TRBV28,TRBJ1-1,NA,NA,TGTGCCAGCAGCCCGCAGAGGGGAGGCCGTGAAGCTTTCTTT,CASSPQRGGREAFF
TRBV11-2,TRBJ2-5,TRBD2,once,TGTGCCAGCAGCAATCGGGACTACAAAGAGACCCAGTACTTC,CASSNRDYKETQYF
TRBV9,TRBJ2-1,TRBD2,NA,TGTGCCAGCAGCGCACCTAGCGGGAGGAGATACAATGAGCAGTTCTTC,CASSAPSGRRYNEQFF
TRBV2,TRBJ1-6,NA,NA,TGTGCCAGCAGGGCAGAAGAGGGTTCACCCCTCCACTTT,CASRAEEGSPLHF
TRBV20-1,TRBJ1-1,NA,few,TGCAGTGCTAGAATACAGACTAACACTGAAGCTTTCTTT,CSARIQTNTEAFF
TRBV5-1,TRBJ2-3,NA,NA,TGCGCCAGCAGCTTGGCCCGCGCCAGCCCAGAAGGATATACGCAGTATTTT,CASSLARASPEGYTQYF
TRBV12-3/TRBV12-4,TRBJ1-5,NA,NA,TGTGCCAGCAGTCCGCAGGTAAATCAGCCCCAGCATTTT,CASSPQVNQPQHF
TRBV6-2/TRBV6-3,TRBJ2-1,TRBD1,NA,TGTGCCAGCAGTTACGTCGCAGGGGGCTCCTACAATGAGCAGTTCTTC,CASSYVAGGSYNEQFF
TRBV20-1,TRBJ2-1,TRBD1,NA,TGCAGTGCTGGAATGACAGGGAAATACAATGAGCAGTTCTTC,CSAGMTGKYNEQFF
TRBV15,TRBJ2-7,NA,NA,TGTGCCATCGCCCCGGGACTCTCCTACGAGCAGTACTTC,CAIAPGLSYEQYF
TRBV2,TRBJ2-5,NA,NA,TGTGCCAGCAGTGGAACTGCCGGGGAGACCCAGTACTTC,CASSGTAGETQYF
TRBV5-1,TRBJ2-1,NA,NA,TGCGCCAGTAGCTCATACCCCGTGCAGGGGGGAAATGAGCAGTTCTTC,CASSSYPVQGGNEQFF
TRBV5-6,TRBJ2-1,NA,few,TGTGCCAGCGGTCCCGGGACAATGGGCGATGAGCAGTTCTTC,CASGPGTMGDEQFF
TRBV6-6,TRBJ2-5,NA,NA,TGTGCCAGCAGTTACTCGTCAGGTTGGGAGACCCAGTACTTC,CASSYSSGWETQYF
TRBV15,TRBJ2-1,TRBD1,few,TGTGCCACCAGCCACCGGACAGGGGGGCGAGAGACCCAGTTCTTC,CATSHRTGGRETQFF
TRBV10-3,TRBJ2-3,NA,few,TGTGCCATCACTGCTGGACGGGGTACAGATACGCAGTATTTT,CAITAGRGTDTQYF
TRBV7-9,TRBJ2-2,NA,few,TGTGCCTCTGGACGGGAGTCCGGGGAGCTGTTTTTT,CASGRESGELFF
TRBV29-1,TRBJ1-3,NA,NA,TGCAGCGTTGACAGGACCGTCTCTGGAAACACCATATATTTT,CSVDRTVSGNTIYF
TRBV7-2,TRBJ1-1,NA,NA,TGTGCCAGCAGCCCGCAGATGAGGGGTGAAGCTTTCTTT,CASSPQMRGEAFF